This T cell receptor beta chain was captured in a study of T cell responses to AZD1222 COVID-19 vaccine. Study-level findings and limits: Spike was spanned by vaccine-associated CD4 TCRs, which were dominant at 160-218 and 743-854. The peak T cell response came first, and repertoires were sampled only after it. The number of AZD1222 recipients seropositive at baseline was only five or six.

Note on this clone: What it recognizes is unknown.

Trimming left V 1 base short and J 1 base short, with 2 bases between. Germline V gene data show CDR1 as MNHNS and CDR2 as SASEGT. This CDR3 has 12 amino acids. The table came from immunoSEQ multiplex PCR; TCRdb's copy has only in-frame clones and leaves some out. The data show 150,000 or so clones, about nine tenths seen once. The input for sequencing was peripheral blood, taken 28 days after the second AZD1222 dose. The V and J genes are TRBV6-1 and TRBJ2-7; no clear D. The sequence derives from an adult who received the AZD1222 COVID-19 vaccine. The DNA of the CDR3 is TGTGCCAGCAGTGAAGGTTCCTACGAGCAGTACTTC. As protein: CASSEGSYEQYF.